Following are 2 T cell receptor beta chains from one sample sequenced in a study of control samples from healthy donors and cancer patients. Libraries were prepared by immunoSEQ multiplex PCR; TCRdb keeps only in-frame clonotypes and omits some of them. The sample has 95,000 to 110,000 clones, around 88% seen once; the top ten hold roughly 19%. The sequenced sample consisted of PBMCs. Receptors were obtained from a man aged 60-69 years with lung cancer.

This chain uses TRBV10-2 with TRBJ1-2, with a tentative D call TRBD1 (5 bases). Germline loops: CDR1 WSHSY, CDR2 SAAADI. CDR3 size: 15 residues. Deletions cut 4 bases from V and 8 bases from J, with 20 bases between. CDR3 bases: TGCGCCAGCAGTGGACCTGGTTTACAGGTCGGAGGCTACACCTTC. Translated: CASSGPGLQVGGYTF.

The chain links TRBV7-9 to TRBJ2-5, with D unresolved. The CDR3 is 14 residues long. Per the germline V gene, CDR1 is SEHNR and CDR2 is FQNEAQ (reference sequence). The germline V and J ends were trimmed by 1 base and 2 bases, with 8 bases remaining between them. The CDR3 DNA reads as TGTGCCAGCAGCTTAGTCGCACAGCAAGAGACCCAGTACTTC. It translates to CASSLVAQQETQYF. Using reference TRBV7-9 and TRBJ2-5 for the parts outside the CDR3, the full variable domain is DTGVSQNPRHKITKRGQNVTFRCDPISEHNRLYWYRQTLGQGPEFLTYFQNEAQLEKSRLLSDRFSAERPKGSFSTLEIQRTEQGDSAMYLCASSLVAQQETQYFGPGTRLLVL.